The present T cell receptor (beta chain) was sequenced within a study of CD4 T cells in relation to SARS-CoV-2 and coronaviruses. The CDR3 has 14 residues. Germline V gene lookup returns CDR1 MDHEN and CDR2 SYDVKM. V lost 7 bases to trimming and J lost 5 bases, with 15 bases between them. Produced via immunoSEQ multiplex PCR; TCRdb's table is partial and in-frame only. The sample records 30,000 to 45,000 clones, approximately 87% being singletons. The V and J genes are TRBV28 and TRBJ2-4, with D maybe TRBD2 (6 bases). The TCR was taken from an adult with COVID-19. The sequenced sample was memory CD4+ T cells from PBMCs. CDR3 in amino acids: CASIPGGAQNIQYF. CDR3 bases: TGTGCCAGCATACCCGGCGGGGCACAAAACATTCAGTACTTC.